The sequence of this T cell receptor (beta chain) was determined in a study of blood T cell repertoires in COVID-19. Germline V CDR1 and CDR2: PRHDT, FYEKMQ (reference sequence). V was trimmed by 5 bases and J by 0 bases, leaving 10 bases between them. The CDR3 has 15 amino acids. The table came from immunoSEQ multiplex PCR; TCRdb's copy has only in-frame clones and leaves some out. The sample consists of roughly 460,000 clones, over 85% of them appearing once. This sequence was found in a man between 18 and 35 years old with COVID-19, enrolled during active disease. Sample: peripheral blood. The chain recombines TRBV13 with TRBJ1-4, with D tentatively TRBD1 (6 bases). The CDR3 DNA follows: TGTGCCAGCAGCCCGACAGGATCAACTAATGAAAAACTGTTTTTT. Its protein is CASSPTGSTNEKLFF.